This is a list of T cell receptor beta chains from one sample in a study of cytotoxic CD8 clonotypes in ibrutinib-treated CLL. Sequenced by immunoSEQ multiplex PCR; TCRdb stores in-frame clones only, minus some. The profile shows 120,000 to 150,000 clones, roughly 77% of them singletons. This specimen consisted of PBMCs, obtained after 12 months of ibrutinib treatment. The receptors were sampled from a human donor with chronic lymphocytic leukemia. Both conserved end residues are trimmed from each CDR3. The order of the fields is V gene, J gene, CDR3 protein.

>TRBV28|TRBJ1-1
ASNPGIIATEAF
>TRBV15|TRBJ2-2
ATSRDRLDRSPTGELF
>TRBV4-3|TRBJ1-5
ASSQGRTGDGQPQH
>TRBV9|TRBJ2-2
ASSQGQRVSGELF
>TRBV5-4|TRBJ1-1
ASSLEGAGVWGSVNTEAF
>TRBV5-1|TRBJ1-2
ASSLGQGQGYT
>TRBV5-8|TRBJ2-7
ASSFAGTGSYEQY
>TRBV7-2|TRBJ1-6
ASSSRQGKNSPLH
>TRBV15|TRBJ1-5
ATSRDIVPNQPQH
>TRBV5-1|TRBJ2-2
ASSLGGANTGELF
>TRBV7-9|TRBJ1-2
ASSLRQGANYGYT
>TRBV4-1|TRBJ2-1
ASSQGWGGQDEQF
>TRBV9|TRBJ1-1
ASSVRGATEAF
>TRBV2|TRBJ2-3
ASSRGVHTDTQY
>TRBV6-4|TRBJ1-2
ASSDAAPKANYGYT
>TRBV30|TRBJ1-1
AWSVSGEAF
>TRBV5-1|TRBJ1-5
ASSSGPSGQPQH
>TRBV5-1|TRBJ2-1
ASSLSVAGANEQF
>TRBV6-1|TRBJ2-2
ASFSGGHTGELF
>TRBV2|TRBJ2-5
ASWGQGETQY
>TRBV30|TRBJ2-7
AWERDSYEQY
>TRBV2|TRBJ2-5
ASSESVYGGETQY
>TRBV5-5|TRBJ1-5
ASSIRTGGGNQPQH
>TRBV27|TRBJ2-7
ASSLQGGAGEQY
>TRBV10-3|TRBJ2-2
ATSITGTVNTGELF
>TRBV28|TRBJ2-5
ASSLGRQETQY
>TRBV6-5|TRBJ2-2
ASRQTGLSTGELF
>TRBV28|TRBJ1-5
ASSYLTVGSNQPQH
>TRBV5-6|TRBJ2-7
ASSLVGVPSYEQY
>TRBV15|TRBJ2-7
ATSRAGTGSEQY
>TRBV10-3|TRBJ1-2
AIMDGQGILGYT
>TRBV7-9|TRBJ2-3
ASSLSGGMGTDTQY
>TRBV5-1|TRBJ2-7
ASSLAVGGLDEQY
>TRBV12-5|TRBJ1-1
ASGQTGRNTEAF
>TRBV2|TRBJ2-5
ASSRQVEETQY
>TRBV27|TRBJ1-1
ASSTPGTPFRNTEAF
>TRBV7-2|TRBJ1-1
ASSLSMGGNTEAF
>TRBV15|TRBJ2-1
ATSRGASGRVEQF
>TRBV28|TRBJ1-5
ASRLGGVGQPQH
>TRBV6-4|TRBJ2-2
ASSDPTPPTGELF
>TRBV28|TRBJ1-5
AGQANNQPQH
>TRBV19|TRBJ1-3
ASSLGSPGNTIY
>TRBV15|TRBJ2-2
ATTKGLESVGELF
>TRBV7-2|TRBJ2-1
ASSLATGTYNEQF
>TRBV4-3|TRBJ1-2
ASSQPSGAGYGYT
>TRBV30|TRBJ1-5
AWSVGAYSNQPQH
>TRBV27|TRBJ1-1
AGGGMNTEAF
>TRBV7-2|TRBJ2-7
ASSQPGQGRSYEQY
>TRBV6-1|TRBJ2-2
ASSDLTGTGGELF
>TRBV6-5|TRBJ1-1
ASSYPGVNTEAF
>TRBV11-3|TRBJ1-2
ASSTRDRPNYGYT
>TRBV6-6|TRBJ2-7
ASSYSDRGYEQY
>TRBV14|TRBJ2-7
ASSLEAGPLDEQY